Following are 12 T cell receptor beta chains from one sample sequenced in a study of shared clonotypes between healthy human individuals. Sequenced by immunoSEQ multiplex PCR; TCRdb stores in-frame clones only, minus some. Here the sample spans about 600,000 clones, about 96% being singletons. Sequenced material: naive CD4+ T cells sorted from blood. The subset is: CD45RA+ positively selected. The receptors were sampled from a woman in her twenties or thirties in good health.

DNA for the CDR3: TGTGCCAGCAGTCCAGGACACGAGGGGAACACTGAAGCTTTCTTT. This gives the protein CASSPGHEGNTEAFF. This chain uses TRBV28 with TRBJ1-1; possible D gene TRBD1, 5 bases. The CDR3 has 15 amino acids. The germline CDR1 and CDR2 sequences are MDHEN and SYDVKM. The V and J ends lost 5 bases and 1 base respectively, with 14 bases between them.

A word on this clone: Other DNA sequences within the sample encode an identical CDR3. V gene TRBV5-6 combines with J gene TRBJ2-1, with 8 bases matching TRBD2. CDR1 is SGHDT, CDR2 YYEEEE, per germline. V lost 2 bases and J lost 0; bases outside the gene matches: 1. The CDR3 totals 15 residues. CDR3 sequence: CASSFTSGSYNEQFF. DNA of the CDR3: TGTGCCAGCAGCTTCACTAGCGGCTCCTACAATGAGCAGTTCTTC.

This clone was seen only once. The CDR3 sequence: CASSLAPRGSGNEQFF. CDR3 nucleotides: TGCGCCAGCAGCTTGGCGCCACGAGGGTCGGGCAATGAGCAGTTCTTC. The chain couples TRBV5-1 to TRBJ2-1; tentative D call: TRBD2 (5 bases). The CDR3 totals 16 residues. V was cut by 0 bases and J by 6 bases, with 16 bases left in between. The V gene's germline CDR1 is SGHRS and CDR2 YFSETQ.

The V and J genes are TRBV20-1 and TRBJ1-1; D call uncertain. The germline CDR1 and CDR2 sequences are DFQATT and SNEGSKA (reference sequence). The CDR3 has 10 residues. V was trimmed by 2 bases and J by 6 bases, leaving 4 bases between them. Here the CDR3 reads CSARRAEAFF. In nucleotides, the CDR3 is TGCAGTGCTAGAAGGGCTGAAGCTTTCTTT.

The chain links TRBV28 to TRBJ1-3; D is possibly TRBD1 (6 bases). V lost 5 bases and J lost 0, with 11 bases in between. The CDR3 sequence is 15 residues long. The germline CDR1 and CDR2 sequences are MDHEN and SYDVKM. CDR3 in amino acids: CASSEGVPSGNTIYF. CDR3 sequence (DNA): TGTGCCAGCAGTGAGGGGGTCCCCTCTGGAAACACCATATATTTT.

The CDR3 DNA sequence: TGTGCCACCAGCAAATTCGCGGACAGGGCGAGGGAGACCCAGTACTTC. It codes for CATSKFADRARETQYF. The chain combines TRBV15 with TRBJ2-5, with 8 bases fitting TRBD1. CDR1 and CDR2 (germline): LNHNV, YYDKDF (reference sequence). The V and J ends lost 4 bases and 5 bases, in that order; junction bases with no gene match: 12. The CDR3 totals 16 residues.

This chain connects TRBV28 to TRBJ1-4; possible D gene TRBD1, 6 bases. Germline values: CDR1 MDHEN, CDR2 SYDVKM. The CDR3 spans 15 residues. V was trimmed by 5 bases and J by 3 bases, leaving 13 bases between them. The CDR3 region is CASSPWTASNEKLFF. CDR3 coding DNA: TGTGCCAGCAGTCCGTGGACAGCTTCTAATGAAAAACTGTTTTTT.

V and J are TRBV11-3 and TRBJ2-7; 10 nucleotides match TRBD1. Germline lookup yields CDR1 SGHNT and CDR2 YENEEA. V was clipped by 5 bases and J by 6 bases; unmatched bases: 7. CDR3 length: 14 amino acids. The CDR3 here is CASSPSGQGSEQYF. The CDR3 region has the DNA TGTGCCAGCAGCCCCTCGGGACAGGGGTCCGAGCAGTACTTC.

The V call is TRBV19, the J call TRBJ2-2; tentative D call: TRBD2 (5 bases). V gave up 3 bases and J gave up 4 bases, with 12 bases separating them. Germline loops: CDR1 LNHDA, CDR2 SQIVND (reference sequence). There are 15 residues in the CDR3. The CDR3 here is CASSIVSGVTGELFF. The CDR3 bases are TGTGCCAGTAGTATTGTTTCCGGGGTCACCGGGGAGCTGTTTTTT.

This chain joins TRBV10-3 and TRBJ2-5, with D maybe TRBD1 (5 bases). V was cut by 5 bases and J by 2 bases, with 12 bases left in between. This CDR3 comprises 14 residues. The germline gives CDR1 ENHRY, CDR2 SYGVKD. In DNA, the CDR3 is TGTGCCATCAGTAACCCCGACAGACAAGAGACCCAGTACTTC. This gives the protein CAISNPDRQETQYF.

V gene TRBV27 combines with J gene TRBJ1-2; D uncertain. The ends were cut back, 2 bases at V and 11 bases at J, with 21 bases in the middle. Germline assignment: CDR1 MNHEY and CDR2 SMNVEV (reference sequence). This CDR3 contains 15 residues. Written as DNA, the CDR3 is TGTGCCAGCAGTTTAAAGGGCTCCGTGGCTTCGGGGTACACCTTC. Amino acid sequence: CASSLKGSVASGYTF.

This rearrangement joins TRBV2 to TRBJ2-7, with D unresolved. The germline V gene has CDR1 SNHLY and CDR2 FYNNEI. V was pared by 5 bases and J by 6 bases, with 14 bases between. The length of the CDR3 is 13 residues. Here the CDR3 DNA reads TGTGCCAGCAGTATCCTACAGTTGGGCGAGCAGTACTTC. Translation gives CASSILQLGEQYF.